Presented here are 17 T cell receptor beta chains from one specimen sequenced in a study of Graves' ophthalmopathy and Graves' hyperthyroidism. RNA transcripts were the source from which TCR beta CDR3 regions were amplified. RT-PCR with HTBI primers came first, then second-round multiplex PCR. TCRdb reprocessed the multiplex PCR reads with MiXCR, giving one entry per CDR3 protein. In the table there are approximately 1.2 million distinct CDR3 sequences, 35% to 40% of which are singletons. The specimen was peripheral blood or thyroid tissue (not recorded which). The receptors stem from an adult man with Graves' hyperthyroidism.

The rearrangement links TRBV15 to TRBJ2-7, with 7 bases identical to TRBD1. This CDR3 is built from 19 residues. Germline assignment: CDR1 LNHNV and CDR2 YYDKDF (reference sequence). J was trimmed by 3 bases and V by 5 bases; bases with no gene match: 22. CDR3 region: CATSSDRDRSTSGFYEQYF. The CDR3 nucleotides are TGTGCCACCAGCTCGGACCGGGACAGATCAACTTCGGGGTTCTACGAGCAGTACTTC.

As regards this clonotype: Compared with germline, one end of the junction differs, possibly owing to a read error. V gene TRBV6-1 combines with J gene TRBJ1-2, with 11 positions matching TRBD1. The germline CDR1 and CDR2 sequences are MNHNS and SASEGT. The CDR3 is 13 residues long. This CDR3 is CASSWTGGSGHTF. CDR3 DNA sequence: TGTGCCAGCAGTTGGACAGGGGGCTCTGGCCACACCTTC.

J is TRBJ1-2 and V is TRBV6-6; 11 bases are a match to TRBD1. With V trimmed by 1 base and J by 3 bases, 4 bases remained unmatched. Germline CDR1 reads MNHNY; CDR2 reads SVGAGI (reference sequence). This CDR3 is built from 16 residues. The CDR3: CASSYLRDRGDYGYTF. CDR3 sequence (DNA): TGTGCCAGCAGTTACTTAAGGGACAGGGGGGACTATGGCTACACCTTC.

The chain has TRBV12-3 or TRBV12-4 and TRBJ2-2; D ambiguous. CDR3 length: 15 amino acids. Trimming removed 1 base at V and 4 bases at J, with 10 bases between. The CDR3 loop reads CASSLEAKTTGELFF. In DNA, the CDR3 is TGTGCCAGCAGTTTAGAGGCCAAGACCACCGGGGAGCTGTTTTTT.

As concerns this clonotype: This clone may be a read error of a much larger clone one base away. CDR3 protein: CATSDVGGGNQPQHF. CDR3 DNA: TGTGCCACCAGTGATGTTGGAGGGGGCAATCAGCCCCAGCATTTT. The genes are TRBV24-1 and TRBJ1-5; perhaps TRBD1 as D (5 bases). Germline V gene lookup returns CDR1 KGHDR and CDR2 SFDVKD. V was shortened by 3 bases and J by 2 bases, with 10 bases between the two germline ends. The CDR3 is 15 amino acids.

V usage is TRBV28 and J usage is TRBJ2-2, with D unresolved. Germline V gene lookup returns CDR1 MDHEN and CDR2 SYDVKM. The CDR3 is made up of 16 amino acids. Trimming stripped 7 bases from V and 6 bases from J, with 21 bases between. CDR3 residues: CASKLLGFGNAGELFF. CDR3 bases: TGTGCCAGCAAGTTGCTCGGGTTTGGTAACGCCGGGGAGCTGTTTTTT.

V gene TRBV7-2 combines with J gene TRBJ1-1; D is possibly TRBD1 (6 bases). The CDR3 runs 13 residues. V was pared by 0 bases and J by 6 bases, with 8 bases between. In germline, CDR1 is SGHTA, CDR2 FQGNSA. The CDR3 coding sequence is TGTGCCAGCAGCTTAGCGCGGGGGCCTGAAGCTTTCTTT. Protein sequence: CASSLARGPEAFF.

The chain carries TRBV5-1 and TRBJ1-3, with D perhaps matching TRBD1 (5 bases). This CDR3 comprises 16 residues. V shed 0 bases and J shed 6 bases, with 16 bases lying between them. Germline lookup yields CDR1 SGHRS and CDR2 YFSETQ. CDR3 sequence reads: CASSLDGRARENTIYF. In DNA form, the CDR3 reads TGCGCCAGCAGCTTGGATGGCAGGGCGCGAGAAAACACCATATATTTT.

This rearrangement joins TRBV5-1 to TRBJ1-2, with TRBD1 as a possible D gene (6 bases). The CDR3 length is 19 residues. Trimming removed 2 bases from V and 7 bases from J, with 30 bases in between. Germline-derived CDR1 and CDR2 are SGHRS and YFSETQ. The CDR3 DNA reads as TGCGCCAGCAGCTTCAGCCAATTGGGGGCCTTGGCTGAAGCTGCTGGCTACACCTTC. Encoded protein: CASSFSQLGALAEAAGYTF. Drawing the rest from reference TRBV5-1 and TRBJ1-2, the complete variable domain is KAGVTQTPRYLIKTRGQQVTLSCSPISGHRSVSWYQQTPGQGLQFLFEYFSETQRNKGNFPGRFSGRQFSNSRSEMNVSTLELGDSALYLCASSFSQLGALAEAAGYTFGSGTRLTVV.

The gene calls are TRBV29-1 and TRBJ1-1, with a weak D call TRBD1 (6 bases). V lost 1 base and J 7 bases, leaving 10 bases between the germline ends. Germline V lookup: CDR1 SQVTM, CDR2 ANQGSEA. CDR3 length: 12 residues. CDR3 sequence: CSVEVQGSEAFF. The DNA for the CDR3 is TGCAGCGTTGAAGTCCAGGGGAGTGAAGCTTTCTTT.

V is TRBV10-3 and J is TRBJ2-5; D possibly corresponds to TRBD1 (6 bases). Trimming cost V 8 bases and J 3 bases, with 34 bases left between them. From germline, CDR1 is ENHRY and CDR2 SYGVKD. The CDR3 is made up of 20 amino acids. This chain's CDR3 is CAIGGGWDLGIGWEEETQYF. The CDR3 DNA is TGTGCCATCGGTGGGGGCTGGGATTTGGGGATTGGATGGGAAGAAGAGACCCAGTACTTC.

Of note for this clonotype: An end of the junction does not agree with germline; a read error may underlie this. The CDR3, as DNA: TGTGCCAGTAGTATTCGCCCCTTT. This codes for CASSIRPF. The chain joins TRBV19 to TRBJ1-1; no clear D gene. The CDR3 sequence is 8 residues long. Per germline, CDR1 LNHDA and CDR2 SQIVND (reference sequence). Looking up the rest from reference TRBV19 and TRBJ1-1 gives the full variable domain: DGGITQSPKYLFRKEGQNVTLSCEQNLNHDAMYWYRQDPGQGLRLIYYSQIVNDFQKGDIAEGYSVSREKKESFPLTVTSAQKNPTAFYLCASSIRPFGQGTRLTVV.

The chain employs TRBV5-5 and TRBJ2-7; 7 bases fit TRBD1. This CDR3 is 17 amino acids long. Germline trimming cut 0 bases from V and 0 bases from J; bases unmatched to any gene: 9. Germline V CDR1 and CDR2: SGHKS, YYEKEE (reference sequence). CDR3 loop: CASSLAILGTASYEQYF. The CDR3 nucleotides read TGTGCCAGCAGCTTGGCAATTTTAGGGACAGCCTCCTACGAGCAGTACTTC.

V usage is TRBV5-4 and J usage is TRBJ1-6; D gene ambiguous. There are 9 residues in the CDR3. V was shortened by 2 bases and J by 15 bases, with 3 bases between the two germline ends. CDR1 and CDR2 (germline): SGHNT, YYREEE (reference sequence). DNA for the CDR3: TGTGCCAGCAGCTTCCTCCTCCACTTT. It encodes CASSFLLHF. Combining the CDR3 with reference TRBV5-4 and TRBJ1-6 gives the whole variable domain ETGVTQSPTHLIKTRGQQVTLRCSSQSGHNTVSWYQQALGQGPQFIFQYYREEENGRGNFPPRFSGLQFPNYSSELNVNALELDDSALYLCASSFLLHFGNGTRLTVT.

The chain is built from TRBV5-6 and TRBJ2-7; no clear D gene. V dropped 7 bases and J dropped 7 bases, with 12 bases sitting between them. The germline CDR1 and CDR2 sequences are SGHDT and YYEEEE. There are 11 residues in the CDR3. The chain's CDR3 is CASPFGREQYF. Written as DNA, the CDR3 is TGTGCCAGCCCCTTTGGAAGGGAGCAGTACTTC.

The V gene is TRBV12-3 or TRBV12-4, the J gene TRBJ2-7, with D possibly being TRBD1 (5 bases). Trimming took 5 bases from V and 6 from J, leaving 14 bases between them. There are 13 residues in the CDR3. CDR3 amino acids: CASSLPDSREQYF. The DNA of the CDR3 is TGTGCCAGCAGTCTTCCCGACAGTCGCGAGCAGTACTTC.

This chain connects TRBV19 to TRBJ1-5; 7 positions match TRBD1. The CDR3 consists of 17 residues. After removal of 9 bases from V and 5 bases from J, the junction contained 19 bases not matched to a gene. Germline values: CDR1 LNHDA, CDR2 SQIVND (reference sequence). The CDR3 region has the DNA TGTGCCAGCAGTTTAGGTTTAGGCAGGGGGACCTATCAGCCCCAGCATTTT. Translated, it gives CASSLGLGRGTYQPQHF.